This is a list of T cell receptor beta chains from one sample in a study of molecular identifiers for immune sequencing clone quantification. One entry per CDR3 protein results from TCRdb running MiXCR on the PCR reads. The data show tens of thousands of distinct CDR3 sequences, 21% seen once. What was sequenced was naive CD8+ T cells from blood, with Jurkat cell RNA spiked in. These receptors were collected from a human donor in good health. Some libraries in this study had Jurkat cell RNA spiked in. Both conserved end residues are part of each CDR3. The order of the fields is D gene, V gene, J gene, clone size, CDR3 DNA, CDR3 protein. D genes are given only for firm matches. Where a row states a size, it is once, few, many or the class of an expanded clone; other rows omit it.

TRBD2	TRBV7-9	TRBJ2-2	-	TGTGCCAGCTCACCCAGACTAGCGGGAGACACCGGGGAGCTGTTTTTT	CASSPRLAGDTGELFF
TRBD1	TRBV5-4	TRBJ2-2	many	TGTGCCAGCAGCACCACGGGACAGGGTATATCCGGGGAGCTGTTTTTT	CASSTTGQGISGELFF
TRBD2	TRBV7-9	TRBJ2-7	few	TGTGCCAGCAGCTTCGGCGGGGGCTCCTACGAGCAGTACTTC	CASSFGGGSYEQYF
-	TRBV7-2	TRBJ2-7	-	TGTGCCAGCAGTCCCGGGATTAGCGGTTCCTACGAGCAGTACTTC	CASSPGISGSYEQYF
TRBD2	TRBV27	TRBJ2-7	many	TGTGCCAGCAGTTTCGGACTAGCGGGAGTCAACGAGCAGTACTTC	CASSFGLAGVNEQYF
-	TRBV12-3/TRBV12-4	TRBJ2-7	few	TGTGCCAGCAGTTTAACTCCCTACGAGCAGTACTTC	CASSLTPYEQYF
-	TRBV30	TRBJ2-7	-	TGTGCCTGGAGTAACCCTGACTACGAGCAGTACTTC	CAWSNPDYEQYF
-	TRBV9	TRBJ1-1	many	TGTGCCAGCAGCACGACCTACAGGGTTATGTCGAACACTGAAGCTTTCTTT	CASSTTYRVMSNTEAFF
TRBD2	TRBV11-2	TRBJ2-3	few	TGTGCCAGCAGCTTGGGACTAGCGGGGGTAGGAGATACGCAGTATTTT	CASSLGLAGVGDTQYF
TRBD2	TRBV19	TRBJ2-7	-	TGTGCCAGTAGTAACCCCCGGGAGGGCCGTTACGAGCAGTACTTC	CASSNPREGRYEQYF
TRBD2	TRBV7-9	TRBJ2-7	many	TGTGCCAGCAGCTTAGGGCCCGGGGACTACTACGAGCAGTACTTC	CASSLGPGDYYEQYF
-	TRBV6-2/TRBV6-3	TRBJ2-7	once	TGTGCCAGCAGTCTCGAGGCCTACGAGCAGTACTTC	CASSLEAYEQYF